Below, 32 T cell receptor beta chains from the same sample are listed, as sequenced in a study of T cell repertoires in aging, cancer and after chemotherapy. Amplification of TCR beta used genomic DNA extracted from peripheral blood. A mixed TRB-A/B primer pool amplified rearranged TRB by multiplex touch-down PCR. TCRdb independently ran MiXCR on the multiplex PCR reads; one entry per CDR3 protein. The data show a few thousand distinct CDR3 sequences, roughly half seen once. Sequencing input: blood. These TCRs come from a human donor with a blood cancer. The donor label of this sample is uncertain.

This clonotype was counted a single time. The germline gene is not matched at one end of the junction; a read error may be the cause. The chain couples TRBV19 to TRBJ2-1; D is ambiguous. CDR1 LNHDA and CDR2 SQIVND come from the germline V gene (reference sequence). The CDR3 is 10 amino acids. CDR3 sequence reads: CAGSGSKQFF. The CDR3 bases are TGTGCCGGTAGTGGCTCTAAGCAGTTCTTC.

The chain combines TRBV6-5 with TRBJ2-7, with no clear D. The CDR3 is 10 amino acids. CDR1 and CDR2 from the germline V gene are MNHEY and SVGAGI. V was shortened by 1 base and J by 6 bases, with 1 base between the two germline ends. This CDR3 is CASSYCEQYF. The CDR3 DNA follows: TGTGCCAGCAGTTACTGCGAGCAGTACTTC.

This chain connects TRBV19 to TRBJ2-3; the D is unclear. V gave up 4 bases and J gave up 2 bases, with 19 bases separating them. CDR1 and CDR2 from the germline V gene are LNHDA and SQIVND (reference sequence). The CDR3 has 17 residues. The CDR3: CASSNLPSAATTDTQYF. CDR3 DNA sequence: TGTGCCAGTAGTAACTTGCCGTCAGCAGCTACCACAGATACGCAGTATTTT.

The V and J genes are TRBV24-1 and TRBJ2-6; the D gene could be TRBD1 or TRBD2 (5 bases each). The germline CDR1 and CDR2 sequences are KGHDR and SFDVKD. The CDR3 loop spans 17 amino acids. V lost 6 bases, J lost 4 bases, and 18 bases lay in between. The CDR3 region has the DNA TGTGCCACCAGTCCCCGGGGCGGAGCGGACGGGGCCAACGTCCTGACTTTC. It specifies CATSPRGGADGANVLTF.

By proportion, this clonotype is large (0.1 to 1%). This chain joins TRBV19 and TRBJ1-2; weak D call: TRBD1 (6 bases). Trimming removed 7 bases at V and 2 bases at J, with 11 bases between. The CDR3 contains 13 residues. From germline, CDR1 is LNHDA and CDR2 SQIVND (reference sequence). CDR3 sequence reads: CASTSGHNYGYTF. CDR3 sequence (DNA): TGTGCCAGTACCTCGGGACACAACTATGGCTACACCTTC.

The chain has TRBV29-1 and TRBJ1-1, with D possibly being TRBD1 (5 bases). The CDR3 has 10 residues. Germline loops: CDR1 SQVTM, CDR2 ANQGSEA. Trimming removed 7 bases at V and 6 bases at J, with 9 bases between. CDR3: CSAAGPEAFF. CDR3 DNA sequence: TGCAGCGCCGCGGGGCCTGAAGCTTTCTTT. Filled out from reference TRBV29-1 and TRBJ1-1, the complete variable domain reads SAVISQKPSRDICQRGTSLTIQCQVDSQVTMMFWYRQQPGQSLTLIATANQGSEATYESGFVIDKFPISRPNLTFSTLTVSNMSPEDSSIYLCSAAGPEAFFGQGTRLTVV.

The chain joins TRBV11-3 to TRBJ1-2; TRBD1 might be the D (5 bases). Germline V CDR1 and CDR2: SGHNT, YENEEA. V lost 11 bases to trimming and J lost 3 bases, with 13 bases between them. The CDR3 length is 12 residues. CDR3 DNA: TGTGCCTCCCGCAGGGAGGACTATGGCTACACCTTC. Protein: CASRREDYGYTF.

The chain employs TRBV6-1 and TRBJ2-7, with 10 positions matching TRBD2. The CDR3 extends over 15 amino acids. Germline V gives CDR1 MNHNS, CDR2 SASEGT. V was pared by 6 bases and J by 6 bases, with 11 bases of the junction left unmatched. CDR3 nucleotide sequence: TGTGCCAGCAGGGCCGGGACTAGCGCTTCGGTCGAGCAGTACTTC. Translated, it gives CASRAGTSASVEQYF.

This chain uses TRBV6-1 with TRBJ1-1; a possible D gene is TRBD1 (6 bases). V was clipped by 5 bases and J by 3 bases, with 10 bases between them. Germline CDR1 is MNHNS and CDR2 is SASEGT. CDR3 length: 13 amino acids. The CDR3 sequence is CASSQKGDTEAFF. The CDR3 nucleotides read TGTGCCAGCAGTCAGAAGGGGGACACTGAAGCTTTCTTT.

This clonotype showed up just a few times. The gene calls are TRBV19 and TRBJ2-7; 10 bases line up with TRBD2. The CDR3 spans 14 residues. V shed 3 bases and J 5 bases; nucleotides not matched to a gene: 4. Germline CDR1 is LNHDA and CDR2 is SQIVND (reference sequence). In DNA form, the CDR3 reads TGTGCCAGTAGTATTGGGCTAGCGGGAGACGAGCAGTACTTC. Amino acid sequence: CASSIGLAGDEQYF.

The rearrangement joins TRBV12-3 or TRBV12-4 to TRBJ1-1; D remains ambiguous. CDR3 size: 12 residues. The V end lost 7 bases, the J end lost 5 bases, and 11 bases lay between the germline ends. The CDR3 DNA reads TGTGCCAGCACCCAACGTGGGACTGAAGCTTTCTTT. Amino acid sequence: CASTQRGTEAFF.

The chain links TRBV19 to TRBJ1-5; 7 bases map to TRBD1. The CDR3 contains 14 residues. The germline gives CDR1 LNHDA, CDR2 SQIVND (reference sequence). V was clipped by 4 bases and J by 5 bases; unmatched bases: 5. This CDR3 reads CASSTRDSHQPQHF. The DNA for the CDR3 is TGTGCCAGTAGTACCCGGGACAGCCATCAGCCCCAGCATTTT.

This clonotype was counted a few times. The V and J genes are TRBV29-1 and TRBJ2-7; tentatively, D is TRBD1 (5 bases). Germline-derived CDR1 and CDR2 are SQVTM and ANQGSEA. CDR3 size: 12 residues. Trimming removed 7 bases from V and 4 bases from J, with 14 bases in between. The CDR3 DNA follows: TGCAGCGGGTCGCAGGGAACTTACGAGCAGTACTTC. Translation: CSGSQGTYEQYF.

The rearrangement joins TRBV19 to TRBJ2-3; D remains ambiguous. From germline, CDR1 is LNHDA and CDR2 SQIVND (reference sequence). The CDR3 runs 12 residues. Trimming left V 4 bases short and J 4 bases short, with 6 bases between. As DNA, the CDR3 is TGTGCCAGTAGTACCCCCCCAGATACGCAGTATTTT. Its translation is CASSTPPDTQYF.

CDR3 sequence reads: CSAPGGYEQYF. CDR3 sequence (DNA): TGCAGTGCGCCAGGGGGCTACGAGCAGTACTTC. This chain joins TRBV20-1 and TRBJ2-7; 7 bases fit TRBD1. The V gene end was trimmed by 6 bases and the J gene end by 3 bases; junction bases not matched to a gene: 2. The germline gives CDR1 DFQATT, CDR2 SNEGSKA (reference sequence). The CDR3 extends over 11 amino acids.

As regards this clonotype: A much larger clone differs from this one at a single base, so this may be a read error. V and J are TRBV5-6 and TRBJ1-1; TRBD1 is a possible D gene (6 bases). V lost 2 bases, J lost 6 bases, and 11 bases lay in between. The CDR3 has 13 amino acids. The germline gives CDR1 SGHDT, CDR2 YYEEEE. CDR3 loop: CASSFTGPSEAFF. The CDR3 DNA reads TGTGCCAGCAGCTTTACAGGGCCCTCTGAAGCTTTCTTT.

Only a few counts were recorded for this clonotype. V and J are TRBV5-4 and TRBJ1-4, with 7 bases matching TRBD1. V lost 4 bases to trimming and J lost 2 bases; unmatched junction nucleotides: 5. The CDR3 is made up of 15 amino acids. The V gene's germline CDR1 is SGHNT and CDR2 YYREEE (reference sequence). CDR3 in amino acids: CASSPDRATNEKLFF. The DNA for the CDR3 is TGTGCCAGCAGCCCTGACAGGGCCACTAATGAAAAACTGTTTTTT.

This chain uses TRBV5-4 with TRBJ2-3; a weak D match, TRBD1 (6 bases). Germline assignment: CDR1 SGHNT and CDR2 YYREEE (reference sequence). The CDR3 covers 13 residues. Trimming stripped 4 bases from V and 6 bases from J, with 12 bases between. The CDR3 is CASSAGVPDTQYF. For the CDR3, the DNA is TGTGCCAGCAGCGCAGGGGTTCCGGATACGCAGTATTTT.

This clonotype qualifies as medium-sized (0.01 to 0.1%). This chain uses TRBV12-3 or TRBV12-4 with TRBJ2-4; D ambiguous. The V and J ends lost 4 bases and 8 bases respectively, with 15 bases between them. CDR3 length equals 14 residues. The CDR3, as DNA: TGTGCCAGCAGTTCACGACACCCCGGTGACATTCAGTACTTC. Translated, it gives CASSSRHPGDIQYF.

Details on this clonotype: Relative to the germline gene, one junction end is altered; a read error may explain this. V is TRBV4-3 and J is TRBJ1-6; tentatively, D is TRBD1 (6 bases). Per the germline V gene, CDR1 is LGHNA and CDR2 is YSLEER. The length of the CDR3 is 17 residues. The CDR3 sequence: CASTQGLRGSYNLPLHF. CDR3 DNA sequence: TGCGCCAGCACCCAGGGTTTGAGGGGGTCCTATAATTTACCCCTCCACTTT.

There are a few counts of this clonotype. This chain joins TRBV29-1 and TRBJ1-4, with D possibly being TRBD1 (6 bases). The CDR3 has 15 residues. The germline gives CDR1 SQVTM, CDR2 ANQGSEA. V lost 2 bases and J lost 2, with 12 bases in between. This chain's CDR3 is CSVERRGATNEKLFF. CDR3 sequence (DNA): TGCAGCGTTGAACGACGGGGGGCCACTAATGAAAAACTGTTTTTT. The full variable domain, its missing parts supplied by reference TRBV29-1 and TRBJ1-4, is SAVISQKPSRDICQRGTSLTIQCQVDSQVTMMFWYRQQPGQSLTLIATANQGSEATYESGFVIDKFPISRPNLTFSTLTVSNMSPEDSSIYLCSVERRGATNEKLFFGSGTQLSVL.

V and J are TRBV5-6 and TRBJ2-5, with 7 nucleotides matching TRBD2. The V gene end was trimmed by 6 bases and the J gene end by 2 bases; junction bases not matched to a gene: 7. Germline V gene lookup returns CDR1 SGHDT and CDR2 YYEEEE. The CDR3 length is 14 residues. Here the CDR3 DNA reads TGTGCCAGCACGGGACTAATTGAACAAGAGACCCAGTACTTC. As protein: CASTGLIEQETQYF. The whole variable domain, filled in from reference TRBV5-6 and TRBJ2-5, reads DAGVTQSPTHLIKTRGQQVTLRCSPKSGHDTVSWYQQALGQGPQFIFQYYEEEERQRGNFPDRFSGHQFPNYSSELNVNALLLGDSALYLCASTGLIEQETQYFGPGTRLLVL.

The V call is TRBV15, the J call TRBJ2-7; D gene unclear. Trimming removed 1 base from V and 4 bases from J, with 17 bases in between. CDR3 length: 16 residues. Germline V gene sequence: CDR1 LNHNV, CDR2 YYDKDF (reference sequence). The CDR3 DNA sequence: TGTGCCACCAGCAGAGGGGCCGGGCTAACAAAGTACGAGCAGTACTTC. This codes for CATSRGAGLTKYEQYF. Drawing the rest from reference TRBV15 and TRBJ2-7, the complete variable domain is DAMVIQNPRYQVTQFGKPVTLSCSQTLNHNVMYWYQQKSSQAPKLLFHYYDKDFNNEADTPDNFQSRRPNTSFCFLDIRSPGLGDTAMYLCATSRGAGLTKYEQYFGPGTRLTVT.

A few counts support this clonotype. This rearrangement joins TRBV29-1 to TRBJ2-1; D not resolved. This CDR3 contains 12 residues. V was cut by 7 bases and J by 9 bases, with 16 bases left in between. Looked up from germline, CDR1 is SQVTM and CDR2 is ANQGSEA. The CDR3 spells CSGGYGVGEQFF. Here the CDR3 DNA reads TGCAGCGGGGGATATGGGGTGGGTGAGCAGTTCTTC.

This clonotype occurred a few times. The CDR3 loop is CSARDSGGGSLETQYF. The CDR3 DNA reads TGCAGTGCTAGAGATAGCGGGGGGGGCTCTTTAGAGACCCAGTACTTC. The gene calls are TRBV20-1 and TRBJ2-5; 11 bases are a match to TRBD2. The trim removed 0 bases at V and 4 bases at J, leaving 7 bases unmatched. CDR3 length: 16 residues. Per germline, CDR1 DFQATT and CDR2 SNEGSKA (reference sequence).

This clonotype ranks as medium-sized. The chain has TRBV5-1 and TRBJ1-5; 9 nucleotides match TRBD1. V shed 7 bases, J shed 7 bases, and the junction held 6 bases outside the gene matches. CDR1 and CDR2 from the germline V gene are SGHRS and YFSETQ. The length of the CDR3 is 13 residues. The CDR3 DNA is TGCGCCAGCGCCCAGGGACAGGGACAGCCCCAGCATTTT. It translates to CASAQGQGQPQHF.

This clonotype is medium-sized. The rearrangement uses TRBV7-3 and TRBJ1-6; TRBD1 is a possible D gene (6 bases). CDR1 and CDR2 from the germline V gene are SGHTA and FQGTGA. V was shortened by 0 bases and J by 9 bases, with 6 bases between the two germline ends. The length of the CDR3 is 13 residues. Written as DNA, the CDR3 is TGTGCCAGCAGCTTAACGACAGGTTCACCCCTCCACTTT. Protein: CASSLTTGSPLHF. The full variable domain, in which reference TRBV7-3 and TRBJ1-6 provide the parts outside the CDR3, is GAGVSQTPSNKVTEKGKYVELRCDPISGHTALYWYRQSLGQGPEFLIYFQGTGAADDSGLPNDRFFAVRPEGSVSTLKIQRTERGDSAVYLCASSLTTGSPLHFGNGTRLTVT.

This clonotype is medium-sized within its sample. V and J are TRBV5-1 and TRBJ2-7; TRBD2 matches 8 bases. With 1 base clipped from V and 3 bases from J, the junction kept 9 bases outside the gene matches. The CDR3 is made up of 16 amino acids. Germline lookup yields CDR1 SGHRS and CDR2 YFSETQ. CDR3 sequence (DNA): TGCGCCAGCAGCTTGACCTTTGGACTAGCTAACTACGAGCAGTACTTC. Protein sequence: CASSLTFGLANYEQYF. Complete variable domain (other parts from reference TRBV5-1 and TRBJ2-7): KAGVTQTPRYLIKTRGQQVTLSCSPISGHRSVSWYQQTPGQGLQFLFEYFSETQRNKGNFPGRFSGRQFSNSRSEMNVSTLELGDSALYLCASSLTFGLANYEQYFGPGTRLTVT.

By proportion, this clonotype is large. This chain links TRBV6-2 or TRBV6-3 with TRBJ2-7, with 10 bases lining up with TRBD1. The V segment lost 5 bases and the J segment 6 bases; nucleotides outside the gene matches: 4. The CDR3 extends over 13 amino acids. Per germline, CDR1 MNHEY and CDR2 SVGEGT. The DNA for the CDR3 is TGTGCCAGCAGTGACAGGGGGCACCGCGAGCAGTACTTC. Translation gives CASSDRGHREQYF.

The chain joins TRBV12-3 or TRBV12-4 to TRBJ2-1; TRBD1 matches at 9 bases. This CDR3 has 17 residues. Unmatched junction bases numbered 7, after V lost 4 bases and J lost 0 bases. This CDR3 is CASSSHGTGSSYNEQFF. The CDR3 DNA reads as TGTGCCAGCAGTTCCCACGGGACAGGGAGCTCCTACAATGAGCAGTTCTTC.

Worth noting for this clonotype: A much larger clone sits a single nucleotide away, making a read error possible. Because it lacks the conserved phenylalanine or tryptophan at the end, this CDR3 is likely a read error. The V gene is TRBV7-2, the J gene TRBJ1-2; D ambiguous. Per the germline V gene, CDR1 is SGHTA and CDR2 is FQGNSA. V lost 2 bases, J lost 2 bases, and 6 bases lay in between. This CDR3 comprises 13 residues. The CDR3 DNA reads TGTGCCAGCAGCTTACAGAGGAACTATGGCTACACCCTC. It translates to CASSLQRNYGYTL.

CDR3 region: CASTPYGTDTQYF. In DNA, the CDR3 is TGTGCCAGTACCCCCTACGGAACGGATACGCAGTATTTT. V and J are TRBV30 and TRBJ2-3; no clear D. The V and J ends lost 8 bases and 6 bases respectively, with 18 bases between them. This CDR3 has 13 residues. Germline assignment: CDR1 GTSNPN and CDR2 SVGIG (reference sequence).